This entry concerns a single T cell receptor (beta chain). Its cognate antigen is unknown. This specimen belongs to a study of CD8+ T cells in alopecia areata. Study findings and constraints: Affected scalp, especially in alopecia totalis/universalis, had a higher clonality than normal scalp did. Between patients, shared TCR sequences were less clear than in mice. This was possibly due in part to HLA diversity in the patient population. Scalp sequencing captures resident alphabeta T cells of normal skin too.

Sequencing relied on a cDNA template that was reverse transcribed from extracted RNA. Libraries were prepared by immunoSEQ multiplex PCR; TCRdb keeps only in-frame clonotypes and omits some of them. Here the sample spans roughly 140,000 clones, roughly 60% being singletons. Germline V lookup: CDR1 MNHNY, CDR2 SVGAGI (reference sequence). The V gene lost 6 bases and the J gene lost 2 bases, with 7 bases spanning the gap. The length of the CDR3 is 12 residues. This sequence originates from a human donor in good health. The sample was CD8+ T cells sorted from blood. This chain joins TRBV6-6 and TRBJ1-2, with D unclear. The CDR3, as DNA: TGTGCCAGCAGCCCTACAAACTATGGCTACACCTTC. Translated, it gives CASSPTNYGYTF.